This passage covers 31 T cell receptor beta chains from one sample sequenced in a study of blood T cell repertoires in COVID-19. Sequencing was performed with immunoSEQ multiplex PCR; in TCRdb, only in-frame clones are kept and a portion is missing. The profile shows roughly 280,000 clones, around 90% of them singletons. Sequenced material: PBMCs or T cells enriched from blood (not recorded which). These receptors were taken from a woman aged 30 to 39 with acute COVID-19.

This chain connects TRBV19 to TRBJ1-3; TRBD1 matches 7 bases. This CDR3 spans 15 amino acids. Trimming at V came to 4 bases and at J to 0 bases, leaving 3 bases not matched to a gene. CDR1 and CDR2 from the germline V gene are LNHDA and SQIVND (reference sequence). The CDR3 region has the DNA TGTGCCAGTAGTACGGGACAGTCCTCTGGAAACACCATATATTTT. Its translation: CASSTGQSSGNTIYF.

The chain links TRBV3-1 (or the pseudogene TRBV3-2) to TRBJ2-1, with D possibly TRBD2 on 5 matching bases. This CDR3 is 13 amino acids long. Germline CDR1 reads LGHDT; CDR2 reads YNNKEL (reference sequence). V lost 4 bases, J lost 5 bases, and 9 bases lay in between. The CDR3 spells CASSLGENNEQFF. The CDR3, as DNA: TGTGCCAGCAGCCTCGGGGAGAACAATGAGCAGTTCTTC.

The chain combines TRBV6-2 or TRBV6-3 with TRBJ2-3; 9 bases map to TRBD2. The CDR3 is 17 residues long. After removal of 0 bases from V and 3 bases from J, the junction contained 7 bases not matched to a gene. In germline, CDR1 is MNHEY, CDR2 SVGEGT. CDR3 DNA sequence: TGTGCCAGCAGTTACTCGGTGGCTAGCGGGAAAACAGATACGCAGTATTTT. It specifies CASSYSVASGKTDTQYF.

Here the CDR3 DNA reads TGTGCCACCGGTATGATACAGGGCCCTGGAAACACCATATATTTT. Protein: CATGMIQGPGNTIYF. The chain uses TRBV28 and TRBJ1-3, with D maybe TRBD1 (6 bases). The CDR3 has 15 residues. Germline V gives CDR1 MDHEN, CDR2 SYDVKM. Trimming pared 10 bases from V and 2 bases from J, leaving 18 bases between.

The V gene is TRBV7-3, the J gene TRBJ2-5, with D possibly matching TRBD2 (5 bases). Trimming removed 5 bases from V and 4 bases from J, with 11 bases in between. The germline CDR1 and CDR2 sequences are SGHTA and FQGTGA. The CDR3 contains 13 residues. The CDR3 sequence is CASSPGLGETQYF. The CDR3 DNA reads as TGTGCCAGCAGCCCTGGACTGGGAGAGACCCAGTACTTC.

J is TRBJ1-2 and V is TRBV27; 8 nucleotides align to TRBD1. V gave up 7 bases and J gave up 4 bases; unmatched junction bases: 5. Germline CDR1 MNHEY, CDR2 SMNVEV (reference sequence). The CDR3 loop spans 13 amino acids. The CDR3 here is CASTGTGGYGYTF. CDR3 nucleotides: TGTGCCAGCACCGGGACAGGTGGCTATGGCTACACCTTC.

The V gene is TRBV4-2, the J gene TRBJ2-3, with D possibly being TRBD1 (5 bases). Deletions cut 0 bases from V and 2 bases from J, with 9 bases between. Germline V gene sequence: CDR1 LGHNA, CDR2 YNFKEQ. This CDR3 contains 15 residues. DNA for the CDR3: TGTGCCAGCAGCCAAGATCCAGGGCCCACAGATACGCAGTATTTT. Translating gives CASSQDPGPTDTQYF.

V is TRBV27 and J is TRBJ1-6; the D is unclear. The CDR3 contains 14 residues. The germline V gene has CDR1 MNHEY and CDR2 SMNVEV (reference sequence). With 8 bases removed from V and 7 bases from J, the gap between germline ends came to 15 bases. CDR3 protein: CASHKGAGNSPLHF. CDR3 in DNA: TGTGCCAGCCACAAGGGTGCGGGGAATTCACCCCTCCACTTT.

This chain joins TRBV29-1 and TRBJ2-1, with 8 bases matching TRBD2. CDR1 and CDR2 (germline): SQVTM, ANQGSEA. This CDR3 is 16 amino acids long. With 5 bases clipped from V and 0 bases from J, the junction kept 9 bases outside the gene matches. Here the CDR3 reads CSVRGGPESSYNEQFF. The CDR3 DNA follows: TGCAGCGTTCGGGGGGGCCCCGAAAGCTCCTACAATGAGCAGTTCTTC.

The chain is built from TRBV18 and TRBJ2-2; TRBD1 agrees at 8 bases. This CDR3 spans 16 amino acids. Germline loops: CDR1 KGHSH, CDR2 LQKENI. V gave up 4 bases and J gave up 4 bases; unmatched junction bases: 8. CDR3 residues: CASSLGQGSGTGELFF. Written as DNA, the CDR3 is TGTGCCAGCTCACTCGGACAGGGTTCTGGCACCGGGGAGCTGTTTTTT.

The chain uses TRBV14 and TRBJ1-4; D possibly corresponds to TRBD1 (6 bases). This CDR3 contains 16 residues. Germline V gene data show CDR1 as SGHDN and CDR2 as FVKESK. V was pared by 3 bases and J by 3 bases, with 14 bases between. Here the CDR3 reads CASSHSEPGANEKLFF. Written as DNA, the CDR3 is TGTGCCAGCAGCCATTCCGAGCCAGGGGCTAATGAAAAACTGTTTTTT. Based on the CDR3 plus reference TRBV14 and TRBJ1-4, the full variable domain is EAGVTQFPSHSVIEKGQTVTLRCDPISGHDNLYWYRRVMGKEIKFLLHFVKESKQDESGMPNNRFLAERTGGTYSTLKVQPAELEDSGVYFCASSHSEPGANEKLFFGSGTQLSVL.

The V gene is TRBV6-4, the J gene TRBJ2-1; 8 nucleotides agree with TRBD2. CDR3 length: 16 amino acids. Per the germline V gene, CDR1 is MRHNA and CDR2 is SNTAGT. The trim removed 3 bases at V and 8 bases at J, leaving 12 bases unmatched. CDR3 DNA: TGTGCCAGCAGTGAAACCCCCGGGACTAGGTTGCATGAGCAGTTCTTC. Protein: CASSETPGTRLHEQFF.

J is TRBJ1-3 and V is TRBV7-6; weak D call: TRBD1 (5 bases). V was clipped by 5 bases and J by 4 bases, with 15 bases between them. This CDR3 region has 15 residues. The V gene's germline CDR1 is SGHVS and CDR2 FNYEAQ. CDR3 protein: CASSPSGGAGNTIYF. CDR3 DNA: TGTGCCAGCAGCCCGAGCGGGGGTGCCGGAAACACCATATATTTT.

The rearrangement joins TRBV7-3 to TRBJ1-1; weak D call: TRBD1 (6 bases). The CDR3 covers 14 residues. V gave up 0 bases and J gave up 1 base, with 6 bases separating them. The V gene's germline CDR1 is SGHTA and CDR2 FQGTGA. CDR3 sequence reads: CASSLTGGNTEAFF. The CDR3 DNA sequence: TGTGCCAGCAGCTTAACAGGGGGGAACACTGAAGCTTTCTTT.

The J gene is TRBJ1-1, the V gene TRBV7-6; 8 bases are a match to TRBD1. Germline V gene sequence: CDR1 SGHVS, CDR2 FNYEAQ. The junction had 4 bases not matched to a gene; V was cut back by 1 base and J by 0 bases. This CDR3 spans 16 amino acids. CDR3 in amino acids: CASSLGSGQVNTEAFF. The CDR3, as DNA: TGTGCCAGCAGCTTAGGGTCGGGACAGGTGAACACTGAAGCTTTCTTT. The entire variable domain, with the rest obtained from reference TRBV7-6 and TRBJ1-1, is as follows: GAGVSQSPRYKVTKRGQDVALRCDPISGHVSLYWYRQALGQGPEFLTYFNYEAQQDKSGLPNDRFSAERPEGSISTLTIQRTEQRDSAMYRCASSLGSGQVNTEAFFGQGTRLTVV.

This rearrangement joins TRBV12-3 or TRBV12-4 to TRBJ1-2; D gene ambiguous. The CDR3 is 12 amino acids. The V end was cut by 5 bases, the J end by 7 bases, with 11 bases between. The CDR3 nucleotides read TGTGCCAGCAGTCTGGGCGCTTTTGGCTACACCTTC. Translation gives CASSLGAFGYTF.

The V gene is TRBV30, the J gene TRBJ2-7; tentatively, D is TRBD1 (6 bases). This CDR3 is built from 13 residues. Germline V gene data show CDR1 as GTSNPN and CDR2 as SVGIG (reference sequence). Trimming stripped 1 base from V and 6 bases from J, with 13 bases between. The CDR3 DNA sequence: TGTGCCTGGAGTGCGTGGGGGCGGCGCGAGCAGTACTTC. Protein: CAWSAWGRREQYF.

V and J are TRBV9 and TRBJ2-1; D may be TRBD2 (6 bases). The CDR3 totals 15 residues. Trimming removed 2 bases at V and 3 bases at J, with 12 bases between. Germline V lookup: CDR1 SGDLS, CDR2 YYNGEE. As DNA, the CDR3 is TGTGCCAGCAGCGTTCGACTAGTTGTCTACAATGAGCAGTTCTTC. Translating it yields CASSVRLVVYNEQFF.

This rearrangement joins TRBV18 to TRBJ2-7; 14 bases match TRBD2. Germline values: CDR1 KGHSH, CDR2 LQKENI. The length of the CDR3 is 16 residues. V dropped 3 bases and J dropped 5; count of bases not matched to a gene: 6. The CDR3 DNA sequence: TGTGCCAGCTCACCGGGACTAGCGGGAGAAGGAGACGAGCAGTACTTC. Encoded protein: CASSPGLAGEGDEQYF.

The rearrangement links TRBV7-9 to TRBJ2-1; 8 positions match TRBD1. The CDR3 sequence is 14 residues long. Germline CDR1 reads SEHNR; CDR2 reads FQNEAQ (reference sequence). The junction had 6 bases not matched to a gene; V was cut back by 7 bases and J by 4 bases. CDR3 coding DNA: TGTGCCAGCACTACAGGGGGGCAGTACAATGAGCAGTTCTTC. It encodes CASTTGGQYNEQFF.

The V call is TRBV5-6, the J call TRBJ2-6; 8 nucleotides align to TRBD2. Germline lookup yields CDR1 SGHDT and CDR2 YYEEEE. This CDR3 is built from 18 residues. V was clipped by 4 bases and J by 4 bases; unmatched bases: 13. This chain's CDR3 is CASSDGTRVLSGANVLTF. The CDR3 nucleotides read TGTGCCAGCAGCGATGGGACTAGAGTTCTCTCCGGGGCCAACGTCCTGACTTTC. Based on the CDR3 plus reference TRBV5-6 and TRBJ2-6, the full variable domain is DAGVTQSPTHLIKTRGQQVTLRCSPKSGHDTVSWYQQALGQGPQFIFQYYEEEERQRGNFPDRFSGHQFPNYSSELNVNALLLGDSALYLCASSDGTRVLSGANVLTFGAGSRLTVL.

The rearrangement joins TRBV9 to TRBJ2-7, with 8 bases lining up with TRBD1. V was pared by 4 bases and J by 0 bases, with 6 bases of the junction left unmatched. The CDR3 has 15 amino acids. Germline lookup yields CDR1 SGDLS and CDR2 YYNGEE. The DNA for the CDR3 is TGTGCCAGCAGCCCGCCAGGGGGCGCCTCCTACGAGCAGTACTTC. Protein: CASSPPGGASYEQYF.

The chain joins TRBV5-6 to TRBJ1-5; a possible D gene is TRBD1 (5 bases). Germline lookup yields CDR1 SGHDT and CDR2 YYEEEE. The CDR3 length is 15 residues. V was shortened by 2 bases and J by 0 bases, with 9 bases between the two germline ends. In DNA, the CDR3 is TGTGCCAGCAGCTTACAACAGGCTAGCAATCAGCCCCAGCATTTT. Amino acid sequence: CASSLQQASNQPQHF.

The chain has TRBV6-1 and TRBJ1-5; no clear D. Germline-derived CDR1 and CDR2 are MNHNS and SASEGT. The CDR3 covers 14 residues. V gave up 2 bases and J gave up 4 bases, with 9 bases separating them. In nucleotides, the CDR3 is TGTGCCAGCAGTGAACTCTTTCAGAATCAGCCCCAGCATTTT. It yields the protein CASSELFQNQPQHF.

The V call is TRBV6-1, the J call TRBJ1-4; D unclear. Germline V gene data show CDR1 as MNHNS and CDR2 as SASEGT. V lost 3 bases and J lost 2, with 10 bases in between. The CDR3 is made up of 15 amino acids. The CDR3 region is CASSEGQVTNEKLFF. The CDR3 DNA sequence: TGTGCCAGCAGTGAGGGTCAGGTCACTAATGAAAAACTGTTTTTT.

J is TRBJ1-1 and V is TRBV6-4, with D perhaps TRBD1 (5 bases). The CDR3 extends over 14 amino acids. The germline V and J ends were trimmed by 0 bases and 1 base, with 6 bases remaining between them. Per germline, CDR1 MRHNA and CDR2 SNTAGT. DNA for the CDR3: TGTGCCAGCAGTGACTCCGGGGGGAACACTGAAGCTTTCTTT. This sequence encodes CASSDSGGNTEAFF.

J is TRBJ2-1 and V is TRBV5-1; 9 bases fit TRBD2. Germline assignment: CDR1 SGHRS and CDR2 YFSETQ. V trimming: 0 bases; J trimming: 9 bases; junction bases outside the gene matches: 7. The CDR3 runs 15 residues. The CDR3 here is CASSLGIAGVGEQFF. In nucleotides, the CDR3 is TGCGCCAGCAGCTTGGGGATAGCGGGAGTTGGTGAGCAGTTCTTC.

The rearrangement links TRBV7-2 to TRBJ2-3; TRBD2 matches at 7 bases. The CDR3 consists of 14 residues. Germline V gene data show CDR1 as SGHTA and CDR2 as FQGNSA. With 4 bases clipped from V and 2 bases from J, the junction kept 3 bases outside the gene matches. This CDR3 reads CASSYERDTDTQYF. In DNA, the CDR3 is TGTGCCAGCAGCTACGAGCGGGACACAGATACGCAGTATTTT.

Turning to this clone: Its ends do not fully match the called genes, so a read error is possible. The genes are TRBV2 and TRBJ2-2, with 9 bases matching TRBD2. CDR1 is SNHLY, CDR2 FYNNEI, per germline. This CDR3 has 17 amino acids. In DNA form, the CDR3 reads TGTGCCAGCAGATCCCCAGCGGGAGGAGGAAACATCGGGGAGCTGTTTTTT. Protein product: CASRSPAGGGNIGELFF.

This chain connects TRBV30 to TRBJ2-5; 9 nucleotides line up with TRBD1. The length of the CDR3 is 19 residues. Germline V gene data show CDR1 as GTSNPN and CDR2 as SVGIG (reference sequence). V gave up 2 bases and J gave up 6 bases; unmatched junction bases: 22. CDR3 amino acids: CAWSSRTVIRQGVLKTQYF. CDR3 DNA sequence: TGTGCCTGGAGTTCCCGAACGGTAATAAGACAGGGGGTTTTGAAGACCCAGTACTTC. The full variable domain, with the rest looked up from reference TRBV30 and TRBJ2-5, is SQTIHQWPATLVQPVGSPLSLECTVEGTSNPNLYWYRQAAGRGLQLLFYSVGIGQISSEVPQNLSASRPQDRQFILSSKKLLLSDSGFYLCAWSSRTVIRQGVLKTQYFGPGTRLLVL.

This sequence joins TRBV4-1 and TRBJ2-1, with TRBD2 identical over 8 bases. The germline CDR1 and CDR2 sequences are MGHRA and YSYEKL. V gave up 5 bases and J gave up 6 bases; unmatched junction bases: 9. The CDR3 contains 15 residues. CDR3 nucleotides: TGCGCCAGCAGCGCCGGAGCGGGAGTGACCAATGAGCAGTTCTTC. Translating gives CASSAGAGVTNEQFF.